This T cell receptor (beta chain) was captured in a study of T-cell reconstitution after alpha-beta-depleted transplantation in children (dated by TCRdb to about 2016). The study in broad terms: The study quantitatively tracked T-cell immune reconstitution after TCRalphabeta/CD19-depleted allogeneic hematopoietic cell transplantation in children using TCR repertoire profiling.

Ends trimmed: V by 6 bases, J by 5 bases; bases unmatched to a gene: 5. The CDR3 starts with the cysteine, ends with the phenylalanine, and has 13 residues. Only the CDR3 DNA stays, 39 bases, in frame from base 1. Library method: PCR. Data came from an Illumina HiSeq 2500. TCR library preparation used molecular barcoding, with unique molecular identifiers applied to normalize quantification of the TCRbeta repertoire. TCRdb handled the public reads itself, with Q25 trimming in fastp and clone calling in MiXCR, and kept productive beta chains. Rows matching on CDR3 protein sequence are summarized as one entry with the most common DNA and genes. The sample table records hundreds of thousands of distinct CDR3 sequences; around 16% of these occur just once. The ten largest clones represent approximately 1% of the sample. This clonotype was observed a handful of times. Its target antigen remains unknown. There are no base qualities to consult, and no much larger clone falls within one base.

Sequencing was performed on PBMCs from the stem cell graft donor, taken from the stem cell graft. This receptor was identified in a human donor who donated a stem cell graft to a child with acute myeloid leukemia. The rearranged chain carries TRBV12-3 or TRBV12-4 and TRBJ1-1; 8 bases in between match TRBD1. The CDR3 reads CASRDRAGTEAFF. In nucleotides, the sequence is TGTGCCAGCAGGGACAGGGCCGGAACTGAAGCTTTCTTT.